A selection of T cell receptor beta chains follows, all from one sample in a study of CD8 T cells in ankylosing spondylitis. TCRdb itself ran the 5' RACE reads through MiXCR, one entry per CDR3 protein. Of about 340,000 distinct CDR3 sequences listed, roughly 14% were seen once; the top ten hold 0.9% to 1.2%. Sequencing used blood, either unsorted or a sorted T cell fraction (not recorded which). These receptors were obtained from a male donor with ankylosing spondylitis or in good health (not recorded which). The CDR3 runs from the conserved cysteine through the conserved F or W. The order of the fields is CDR3 DNA, CDR3 protein, V gene, D gene, clone size, J gene. A D gene is named only where the DNA matches it firmly. Expanded clones get a size class; other rows say once, few or many, or leave the size out.

TGTGCCACCAGCTTAAGCGGGAAAGAGACCCAGTACTTC	CATSLSGKETQYF	TRBV15	TRBD2	NA	TRBJ2-5
TGCGCCAGCAGCACGGGACAGGGGTTGCGAGAGCAGTACTTC	CASSTGQGLREQYF	TRBV5-1	TRBD1	NA	TRBJ2-7
TGTGCCAGCGCGCGAGGGGATGAAAAACTGTTTTTT	CASARGDEKLFF	TRBV7-9	NA	few	TRBJ1-4
TGCAGTGCTGGGACCCACAGGTACAATGAGCAGTTCTTC	CSAGTHRYNEQFF	TRBV20-1	NA	many	TRBJ2-1
TGTGCCAGCAGCTTACGCGGGGAATGGAATGAGCAGTTCTTC	CASSLRGEWNEQFF	TRBV7-2	NA	few	TRBJ2-1
TGTGCCAGCAGCCAAGTTCTGCAGGGGCAGACCCAGTACTTC	CASSQVLQGQTQYF	TRBV3-1	NA	few	TRBJ2-5
TGTGCCAGCACCCTGGGGGAGACCTACGAGCAGTACTTC	CASTLGETYEQYF	TRBV12-3/TRBV12-4	NA	NA	TRBJ2-7
TGTGCCAGCAGCATCGGGGGGGGTACCTACGAGCAGTACTTC	CASSIGGGTYEQYF	TRBV12-3/TRBV12-4	TRBD2	few	TRBJ2-7
TGCGCCAGCAGCTTGGGGCAGCAGTACCAAGAGACCCAGTACTTC	CASSLGQQYQETQYF	TRBV5-1	NA	few	TRBJ2-5
TGCAGCGTTCGGCGGGGGGAAAAACTGTTTTTT	CSVRRGEKLFF	TRBV29-1	NA	few	TRBJ1-4
TGCGCCAGCCGGAAGGACACATCGGTAAGCCAGCCCCAGCATTTT	CASRKDTSVSQPQHF	TRBV5-1	NA	few	TRBJ1-5
TGTGCCAGCAGCCGAGGGGAGGGAGATACGCAGTATTTT	CASSRGEGDTQYF	TRBV12-3/TRBV12-4	TRBD2	NA	TRBJ2-3
TGTGCCAGCTTGAACCGGGACAGGGGGCTCAGGGAGCAGTACTTC	CASLNRDRGLREQYF	TRBV28	TRBD1	few	TRBJ2-7
TGTGCCAGCAGTTACTCAGGACTAGCGGGAGGAACCGGGGAGCTGTTTTTT	CASSYSGLAGGTGELFF	TRBV6-5	TRBD2	NA	TRBJ2-2
TGTGCCAGCAGCAGGGGGGGGACAGCCAGCTATGGCTACACCTTC	CASSRGGTASYGYTF	TRBV7-2	TRBD1	few	TRBJ1-2
TGTGCCAGCAGCCAAGAAGCTCAATACGAGCAGTACTTC	CASSQEAQYEQYF	TRBV4-2	NA	NA	TRBJ2-7
TGCAGTGCAAACCGAATAGCGGGAACGTCCTACAATGAGCAGTTCTTC	CSANRIAGTSYNEQFF	TRBV20-1	TRBD2	few	TRBJ2-1
TGTGCCAGCAGTTTAGATGGCAGAGGCAATCAGCCCCAGCATTTT	CASSLDGRGNQPQHF	TRBV12-3/TRBV12-4	NA	many	TRBJ1-5
TGTGCCAGCACACAAGGCAATCAGCCCCAGCATTTT	CASTQGNQPQHF	TRBV12-3/TRBV12-4	NA	NA	TRBJ1-5
TGCAGTGCTAGGGTGGTAGCGGGAGGATGGGATGAGCAGTTCTTC	CSARVVAGGWDEQFF	TRBV20-1	TRBD2	NA	TRBJ2-1
TGCGCCAGCAGCCAAGTAAGCTGGGGGACTGAAGCTTTCTTT	CASSQVSWGTEAFF	TRBV4-1	NA	few	TRBJ1-1
TGCAGCGTTGATGGAGGGACCCAGTACTTC	CSVDGGTQYF	TRBV29-1	NA	NA	TRBJ2-5
TGTGCCAGCAGGGTTGAGGGACAGGCCAGTTCTGGCTACACCTTC	CASRVEGQASSGYTF	TRBV2	TRBD1	NA	TRBJ1-2
TGTGCCAGCTCGACAGGGCCAACCTACAATGAGCAGTTCTTC	CASSTGPTYNEQFF	TRBV2	TRBD1	many	TRBJ2-1
TGCAGTGCTAGTGGAAGAGCGGGGGGTCAGAGTCTCACAGATACGCAGTATTTT	CSASGRAGGQSLTDTQYF	TRBV20-1	TRBD2	many	TRBJ2-3
TGTGCTAGTGGACCTCCTAGCGCCACAGATACGCAGTATTTT	CASGPPSATDTQYF	TRBV12-5	NA	NA	TRBJ2-3
TGCAGTGCTAGAGAGCGTAATAGCGTTCTTATAAAGGGAGATACGCAGTATTTT	CSARERNSVLIKGDTQYF	TRBV20-1	NA	few	TRBJ2-3
TGCAGCGTTTTAGGGGCGGAGAATCACTACGAGCAGTACTTC	CSVLGAENHYEQYF	TRBV29-1	NA	NA	TRBJ2-7
TGTGCCAGCAGAGGGGGCGGTGAGCAGTACTTC	CASRGGGEQYF	TRBV12-3/TRBV12-4	TRBD1	NA	TRBJ2-7
TGCAGCGCACGGGACAGGTCCACCGGGGAGCTGTTTTTT	CSARDRSTGELFF	TRBV29-1	TRBD1	few	TRBJ2-2
TGCAGTGCCCTGGGACGGAACTACGAGCAGTACTTC	CSALGRNYEQYF	TRBV20-1	NA	few	TRBJ2-7
TGTGCCAGCAGCTCCTTAGATGCAGGCGGCCACGAGCAGTACTTC	CASSSLDAGGHEQYF	TRBV7-9	NA	NA	TRBJ2-7
TGTGCCAGCAGCCCTTGGCCCTTTCCGGGGATCACAGATACGCAGTATTTT	CASSPWPFPGITDTQYF	TRBV14	NA	NA	TRBJ2-3
TGTGCCAGCAGCGTATCCCAAGGGGGGATGAACACTGAAGCTTTCTTT	CASSVSQGGMNTEAFF	TRBV9	NA	NA	TRBJ1-1
TGTGCCAGCAGTTACTCGGGGCTAGCAGGGGAGACCCAGTACTTC	CASSYSGLAGETQYF	TRBV6-5	NA	NA	TRBJ2-5
TGTGCCAGCAGTCCGGGACTAGTCCGACCCGAGACCCAGTACTTC	CASSPGLVRPETQYF	TRBV6-2/TRBV6-3	TRBD2	many	TRBJ2-5
TGTGCCATCAGTGAGCCCGACAGGGTCTATGGCTACACCTTC	CAISEPDRVYGYTF	TRBV10-3	TRBD1	NA	TRBJ1-2
TGTGCCACCAGTGATTTAGGCTTAAAGCAGTTCTTC	CATSDLGLKQFF	TRBV24-1	NA	NA	TRBJ2-1
TGCGCCAGCAGCTTCTGGGAGGGAGAGACCCAGTACTTC	CASSFWEGETQYF	TRBV5-1	TRBD2	few	TRBJ2-5
TGCGCCAGCAGCTTGGGGAGAGACGGCAGGGGAGATGGGCAGACCCAGTACTTC	CASSLGRDGRGDGQTQYF	TRBV5-1	NA	NA	TRBJ2-5
TGTGCCAGCACTCCCCCCGGTAGAAACCAACTCTACGAGCAGTACTTC	CASTPPGRNQLYEQYF	TRBV25-1	NA	few	TRBJ2-7
TGTGCCAGCATCCTGACTAGCGGCTCCTCCAATGAGCAGTTCTTC	CASILTSGSSNEQFF	TRBV3-1	TRBD2	many	TRBJ2-1
TGCGCCAGCAGCTCGAGGGGAGGGTCTTTAAAGACAGATACGCAGTATTTT	CASSSRGGSLKTDTQYF	TRBV5-1	TRBD2	few	TRBJ2-3
TGTGCCAGCAGTCCGACGGGGATTTATGAAGCTTTCTTT	CASSPTGIYEAFF	TRBV12-3/TRBV12-4	NA	few	TRBJ1-1
TGTGCCAGCAGCTTTGACAGAATCTACAATGAGCAGTTCTTC	CASSFDRIYNEQFF	TRBV7-8	NA	few	TRBJ2-1
TGTGCCAGCTCACCGCGAGGGAGGGCTGAAGCTTTCTTT	CASSPRGRAEAFF	TRBV18	NA	few	TRBJ1-1